The next 24 T cell receptor beta chains were all read from a single sample in a study of blood T cell repertoires in COVID-19. The method was immunoSEQ multiplex PCR; TCRdb's version includes in-frame clones alone and lacks a portion of them. The sample shows over 150,000 clones, approximately 80% of them seen only once. Material: peripheral blood. Receptors were obtained from a woman in her sixties or seventies with COVID-19, enrolled during active disease.

The chain joins TRBV5-1 to TRBJ2-1; 8 positions agree with TRBD1. Unmatched junction bases numbered 12, after V lost 0 bases and J lost 10 bases. Germline CDR1 reads SGHRS; CDR2 reads YFSETQ. This CDR3 has 16 residues. The CDR3 spells CASSLDLGQGSSEQFF. The DNA of the CDR3 is TGCGCCAGCAGCTTGGACCTCGGACAGGGATCCAGCGAGCAGTTCTTC.

The rearrangement joins TRBV11-3 to TRBJ2-3; no reliable D call. Trimming removed 5 bases at V and 1 base at J, with 10 bases between. The CDR3 covers 14 residues. Germline CDR1 and CDR2: SGHNT and YENEEA. Written as DNA, the CDR3 is TGTGCCAGCAGCGATCGTGGGCGCACAGATACGCAGTATTTT. It codes for CASSDRGRTDTQYF.

The rearrangement joins TRBV19 to TRBJ1-5, with TRBD1 identical over 9 bases. This CDR3 region has 16 residues. From germline, CDR1 is LNHDA and CDR2 SQIVND (reference sequence). Trimming cost V 6 bases and J 6 bases; bases outside gene matches: 12. CDR3 residues: CASSSNAGTGSQPQHF. The CDR3 DNA sequence: TGTGCCAGTAGCAGTAACGCCGGGACAGGGAGTCAGCCCCAGCATTTT. The variable domain in full, with the rest retrieved from reference TRBV19 and TRBJ1-5, is DGGITQSPKYLFRKEGQNVTLSCEQNLNHDAMYWYRQDPGQGLRLIYYSQIVNDFQKGDIAEGYSVSREKKESFPLTVTSAQKNPTAFYLCASSSNAGTGSQPQHFGDGTRLSIL.

This clone was detected a few times. V usage is TRBV9 and J usage is TRBJ2-1; 11 nucleotides match TRBD1. Germline lookup yields CDR1 SGDLS and CDR2 YYNGEE. V was clipped by 3 bases and J by 0 bases; unmatched bases: 2. CDR3 length: 16 amino acids. The CDR3 coding sequence is TGTGCCAGCAGCGCTGGGACAGGGGGCTCCTACAATGAGCAGTTCTTC. Its protein product is CASSAGTGGSYNEQFF.

The chain combines TRBV6-5 with TRBJ1-5; D is possibly TRBD1 (6 bases). The length of the CDR3 is 15 residues. The germline V and J ends were trimmed by 0 bases and 0 bases, with 6 bases remaining between them. The germline gives CDR1 MNHEY, CDR2 SVGAGI. The CDR3 DNA sequence: TGTGCCAGCAGTTACTCCAGGGGTAGCAATCAGCCCCAGCATTTT. Translated, it gives CASSYSRGSNQPQHF.

The chain joins TRBV19 to TRBJ2-5, with no clear D. The CDR3 is 14 amino acids. Germline loops: CDR1 LNHDA, CDR2 SQIVND (reference sequence). The germline V and J ends were trimmed by 1 base and 2 bases, with 8 bases remaining between them. CDR3 region: CASSIGGSQETQYF. The CDR3 DNA is TGTGCCAGTAGTATAGGCGGCAGTCAAGAGACCCAGTACTTC.

The chain carries TRBV18 and TRBJ1-1, with TRBD1 as a possible D gene (6 bases). Germline CDR1 is KGHSH and CDR2 is LQKENI. Trimming took off 5 bases at V and 3 bases at J, with 19 bases between the two ends. The CDR3 extends over 16 amino acids. The CDR3 here is CASSLGNRVGHTEAFF. The CDR3 DNA reads as TGTGCCAGCTCATTAGGGAACAGGGTTGGCCACACTGAAGCTTTCTTT.

The J gene is TRBJ2-6, the V gene TRBV20-1, with D perhaps TRBD2 (5 bases). Germline V gives CDR1 DFQATT, CDR2 SNEGSKA (reference sequence). The CDR3 runs 15 residues. Trimming took off 3 bases at V and 3 bases at J, with 12 bases between the two ends. The CDR3 DNA is TGCAGTGCTAGTTTTTTAGAGGGTGGGGCCAACGTCCTGACTTTC. It codes for CSASFLEGGANVLTF.

The J gene is TRBJ1-2, the V gene TRBV7-6; 7 bases map to TRBD1. This CDR3 region has 15 residues. CDR1 and CDR2 from the germline V gene are SGHVS and FNYEAQ. The ends lost 2 bases at V and 8 bases at J; junction bases unmatched: 11. Here the CDR3 DNA reads TGTGCCAGCAGCTTAAGGGGGACAGCCCTAGACGGCTACACCTTC. It is translated as CASSLRGTALDGYTF. The variable domain in full, with the rest retrieved from reference TRBV7-6 and TRBJ1-2, is GAGVSQSPRYKVTKRGQDVALRCDPISGHVSLYWYRQALGQGPEFLTYFNYEAQQDKSGLPNDRFSAERPEGSISTLTIQRTEQRDSAMYRCASSLRGTALDGYTFGSGTRLTVV.

The chain combines TRBV19 with TRBJ1-5, with D unresolved. Per the germline V gene, CDR1 is LNHDA and CDR2 is SQIVND (reference sequence). The V gene lost 5 bases and the J gene lost 0 bases, with 8 bases spanning the gap. This CDR3 has 14 residues. CDR3 region: CASSRGGSNQPQHF. The CDR3 DNA is TGTGCCAGTAGTCGAGGTGGTAGCAATCAGCCCCAGCATTTT.

In this sample, this clone turned up a few times. The chain is built from TRBV7-2 and TRBJ1-2, with 7 bases fitting TRBD1. Germline V gene data show CDR1 as SGHTA and CDR2 as FQGNSA. V dropped 1 base and J dropped 5; count of bases not matched to a gene: 10. This CDR3 comprises 16 residues. This CDR3 reads CASSLGGTDRRYGYTF. CDR3 sequence (DNA): TGTGCCAGCAGCTTAGGGGGTACGGACAGGAGGTATGGCTACACCTTC.

This sequence joins TRBV5-5 and TRBJ1-3; 7 bases are shared with TRBD1. Trimming removed 4 bases from V and 2 bases from J; junction bases left unmatched: 6. Germline loops: CDR1 SGHKS, CDR2 YYEKEE (reference sequence). This CDR3 has 15 amino acids. The CDR3 region is CASSPDRVTGNTIYF. As DNA, the CDR3 is TGTGCCAGCAGCCCCGACAGGGTCACTGGAAACACCATATATTTT.

The chain joins TRBV7-9 to TRBJ2-3, with D perhaps TRBD2 (5 bases). There are 17 residues in the CDR3. Trimming took off 3 bases at V and 1 base at J, with 17 bases between the two ends. Germline V lookup: CDR1 SEHNR, CDR2 FQNEAQ (reference sequence). The CDR3 loop reads CASSFSRTGLGTDTQYF. CDR3 nucleotides: TGTGCCAGCAGCTTCTCTCGGACCGGACTTGGCACAGATACGCAGTATTTT. The full variable domain, its missing parts supplied by reference TRBV7-9 and TRBJ2-3, is DTGVSQNPRHKITKRGQNVTFRCDPISEHNRLYWYRQTLGQGPEFLTYFQNEAQLEKSRLLSDRFSAERPKGSFSTLEIQRTEQGDSAMYLCASSFSRTGLGTDTQYFGPGTRLTVL.

The chain couples TRBV19 to TRBJ1-2; D unclear. The CDR3 is 12 amino acids. The V gene lost 9 bases and the J gene lost 4 bases, with 12 bases spanning the gap. Germline V gene sequence: CDR1 LNHDA, CDR2 SQIVND (reference sequence). The CDR3 nucleotides read TGTGCCAGCGCCCCCGGAGGCTATGGCTACACCTTC. Encoded protein: CASAPGGYGYTF.

The chain recombines TRBV15 with TRBJ1-2; no definite D call. Germline assignment: CDR1 LNHNV and CDR2 YYDKDF (reference sequence). This CDR3 has 15 amino acids. Trimming cost V 5 bases and J 1 base, with 14 bases left between them. The CDR3 DNA reads as TGTGCCACCAGCGGCCAGGACGGACTTAACTATGGCTACACCTTC. This gives the protein CATSGQDGLNYGYTF.

This clone was counted a single time. One base away lies a much larger clone, so this may be a sequencing read error. The chain links TRBV27 to TRBJ1-3, with D uncertain. CDR3 length equals 16 residues. Trimming stripped 5 bases from V and 2 bases from J, with 16 bases between. Germline V gives CDR1 MNHEY, CDR2 SMNVEV (reference sequence). The CDR3 protein is CASSTSADKAGNTIYF. As DNA, the CDR3 is TGTGCCAGCAGTACTTCAGCCGACAAGGCTGGAAACACCATATATTTT.

The V gene is TRBV28, the J gene TRBJ1-5; TRBD1 matches 12 bases. Trimming at V came to 5 bases and at J to 6 bases, leaving 5 bases not matched to a gene. This CDR3 has 15 amino acids. The germline V gene has CDR1 MDHEN and CDR2 SYDVKM. DNA for the CDR3: TGTGCCAGCAGTCCGGGACAGGGGGCCAGTCAGCCCCAGCATTTT. It specifies CASSPGQGASQPQHF.

This clone occurred once. The chain uses TRBV29-1 and TRBJ1-2; a possible D gene is TRBD1 (5 bases). The germline CDR1 and CDR2 sequences are SQVTM and ANQGSEA. CDR3 length: 15 amino acids. V was shortened by 0 bases and J by 0 bases, with 11 bases between the two germline ends. CDR3 amino acids: CSVEDGGATNYGYTF. CDR3 sequence (DNA): TGCAGCGTTGAAGACGGAGGGGCAACTAACTATGGCTACACCTTC. The complete variable domain, with remaining parts taken from reference TRBV29-1 and TRBJ1-2, reads SAVISQKPSRDICQRGTSLTIQCQVDSQVTMMFWYRQQPGQSLTLIATANQGSEATYESGFVIDKFPISRPNLTFSTLTVSNMSPEDSSIYLCSVEDGGATNYGYTFGSGTRLTVV.

This chain joins TRBV5-1 and TRBJ2-1, with 10 positions matching TRBD1. V shed 5 bases and J 4 bases; nucleotides not matched to a gene: 18. Germline V lookup: CDR1 SGHRS, CDR2 YFSETQ. The CDR3 length is 19 residues. This CDR3 reads CASSLLGQGFPEGYNEQFF. The CDR3 DNA reads as TGCGCCAGCAGTTTGCTGGGACAGGGGTTCCCAGAAGGGTACAATGAGCAGTTCTTC.

CDR3 region: CASSSLTPLNTEAFF. Here the CDR3 DNA reads TGTGCCAGCAGCTCCCTAACCCCTTTGAACACTGAAGCTTTCTTT. The chain recombines TRBV14 with TRBJ1-1; no reliable D call. CDR3 length: 15 residues. The V end lost 5 bases, the J end lost 0 bases, and 13 bases lay between the germline ends. Germline loops: CDR1 SGHDN, CDR2 FVKESK.

CDR3: CASSLDSELPYRYASHTDTQYF. The CDR3 DNA reads TGCGCCAGCAGCTTGGATTCGGAACTCCCATACAGATACGCCTCCCATACAGATACGCAGTATTTT. V usage is TRBV5-1 and J usage is TRBJ2-3; unclear D gene. The V end was cut by 0 bases, the J end by 3 bases, with 32 bases between. Germline CDR1 and CDR2: SGHRS and YFSETQ. The CDR3 is made up of 22 amino acids.

The genes are TRBV5-1 and TRBJ2-3; 9 positions agree with TRBD2. J was trimmed by 4 bases and V by 4 bases; bases with no gene match: 7. The CDR3 totals 15 residues. The germline V gene has CDR1 SGHRS and CDR2 YFSETQ. CDR3 amino acids: CASSGRGLAADTQYF. CDR3 nucleotide sequence: TGCGCCAGCAGCGGGAGGGGACTAGCCGCAGATACGCAGTATTTT.

The chain couples TRBV3-1 (or the pseudogene TRBV3-2) to TRBJ2-7; TRBD2 agrees at 12 bases. V lost 4 bases, J lost 2 bases, and 6 bases stayed unmatched. The CDR3 extends over 16 amino acids. CDR1 is LGHDT and CDR2 is YNNKEL in the germline V gene (reference sequence). The CDR3 loop reads CASSPPRLAGAYEQYF. CDR3 sequence (DNA): TGTGCCAGCAGCCCGCCCCGACTAGCGGGAGCCTACGAGCAGTACTTC.

J is TRBJ1-2 and V is TRBV5-5; 10 nucleotides line up with TRBD1. With V trimmed by 3 bases and J by 10 bases, 6 bases remained unmatched. CDR1 is SGHKS, CDR2 YYEKEE, per germline (reference sequence). CDR3 length: 13 residues. CDR3 DNA sequence: TGTGCCAGCAGCTCAGGGACAGGGGTTGACTACACCTTC. This codes for CASSSGTGVDYTF.